This entry lists 29 T cell receptor beta chains sequenced from one sample in a study of somatic mutations in cytotoxic T cells in rheumatoid arthritis. Sequencing was performed with immunoSEQ multiplex PCR; in TCRdb, only in-frame clones are kept and a portion is missing. This sample has fewer than 20,000 clones, with around 79% found just once. The sequenced material came from CD8+ T cells sorted from blood. The receptor set was obtained from a woman aged 55-70 years in good health.

The V gene is TRBV5-4, the J gene TRBJ2-7; perhaps D is TRBD1 or TRBD2 (7 bases each). Trimming took 4 bases from V and 6 from J, leaving 14 bases between them. Germline CDR1 SGHNT, CDR2 YYREEE (reference sequence). The CDR3 sequence is 13 residues long. CDR3 coding DNA: TGTGCCAGCAGCGGAACAGGGGAGGGCGAGCAGTACTTC. It is translated as CASSGTGEGEQYF.

The chain couples TRBV11-3 to TRBJ2-2; possible D gene TRBD2, 5 bases. Looked up from germline, CDR1 is SGHNT and CDR2 is YENEEA. V was pared by 1 base and J by 0 bases, with 15 bases between. The CDR3 covers 18 residues. CDR3 bases: TGTGCCAGCAGCTTAGGGGGAGTAGGCTACGCGAACACCGGGGAGCTGTTTTTT. Amino acids: CASSLGGVGYANTGELFF. The full variable domain, its missing parts supplied by reference TRBV11-3 and TRBJ2-2, is EAGVVQSPRYKIIEKKQPVAFWCNPISGHNTLYWYLQNLGQGPELLIRYENEEAVDDSQLPKDRFSAERLKGVDSTLKIQPAELGDSAVYLCASSLGGVGYANTGELFFGEGSRLTVL.

The chain links TRBV10-2 to TRBJ1-2; D gene ambiguous. The CDR3 is made up of 14 amino acids. V dropped 0 bases and J dropped 2 bases, with 7 bases sitting between them. From germline, CDR1 is WSHSY and CDR2 SAAADI. CDR3 amino acids: CASSESARNYGYTF. For the CDR3, the DNA is TGCGCCAGCAGTGAGTCGGCCAGAAACTATGGCTACACCTTC.

This rearrangement joins TRBV9 to TRBJ2-1; TRBD1 might be the D (5 bases). V was pared by 0 bases and J by 4 bases, with 5 bases between. Germline CDR1 reads SGDLS; CDR2 reads YYNGEE. The CDR3 consists of 13 residues. CDR3 protein: CASSVGQYNEQFF. Written as DNA, the CDR3 is TGTGCCAGCAGCGTAGGACAGTACAATGAGCAGTTCTTC.

The J gene is TRBJ2-7, the V gene TRBV11-2, with a possible D match to TRBD1 (6 bases). The ends were cut back, 5 bases at V and 7 bases at J, with 21 bases in the middle. CDR1 SGHAT and CDR2 FQNNGV come from the germline V gene. This CDR3 spans 15 amino acids. CDR3 protein: CASSAPGVGYSEQYF. In nucleotides, the CDR3 is TGTGCCAGCAGCGCCCCAGGGGTCGGGTATTCAGAGCAGTACTTC. The full variable domain, completed using reference TRBV11-2 and TRBJ2-7, is EAGVAQSPRYKIIEKRQSVAFWCNPISGHATLYWYQQILGQGPKLLIQFQNNGVVDDSQLPKDRFSAERLKGVDSTLKIQPAKLEDSAVYLCASSAPGVGYSEQYFGPGTRLTVT.

This clone turned up a few times. This rearrangement joins TRBV7-9 to TRBJ1-2; no reliable D call. V shed 2 bases and J shed 3 bases, with 4 bases lying between them. The CDR3 has 12 amino acids. The germline V gene has CDR1 SEHNR and CDR2 FQNEAQ (reference sequence). Here the CDR3 DNA reads TGTGCCAGCAGCTTAATAGACTATGGCTACACCTTC. This translates into CASSLIDYGYTF.

This clone was found a few times. J is TRBJ2-7 and V is TRBV11-2; possibly TRBD1 for D (5 bases). CDR3 length equals 13 residues. V was cut by 5 bases and J by 6 bases, with 14 bases left in between. Germline-derived CDR1 and CDR2 are SGHAT and FQNNGV. The CDR3 DNA reads as TGTGCCAGCAGCGAAGGGGAATGGGGCGAGCAGTACTTC. Translation gives CASSEGEWGEQYF. Full variable domain (remainder filled in from reference TRBV11-2 and TRBJ2-7): EAGVAQSPRYKIIEKRQSVAFWCNPISGHATLYWYQQILGQGPKLLIQFQNNGVVDDSQLPKDRFSAERLKGVDSTLKIQPAKLEDSAVYLCASSEGEWGEQYFGPGTRLTVT.

V gene TRBV5-1 combines with J gene TRBJ1-2; TRBD1 agrees at 7 bases. Germline-derived CDR1 and CDR2 are SGHRS and YFSETQ. CDR3 length: 14 amino acids. With V trimmed by 1 base and J by 6 bases, 6 bases remained unmatched. The CDR3 DNA follows: TGCGCCAGCAGCTTGTTGGAGGGGGCGGATGGCTACACCTTC. Protein: CASSLLEGADGYTF.

This clone turned up a few times. The DNA for the CDR3 is TGTGCCAGCAGCGCCGGACAGGCAACTAATGAAAAACTGTTTTTT. It encodes CASSAGQATNEKLFF. The V and J genes are TRBV9 and TRBJ1-4; TRBD1 matches at 7 bases. J gave up 0 bases and V 3 bases, and 2 bases lay outside the gene matches. Germline CDR1 SGDLS, CDR2 YYNGEE. CDR3 length equals 15 residues.

The chain carries TRBV9 and TRBJ2-5, with TRBD2 matching 13 bases. With V trimmed by 0 bases and J by 5 bases, 7 bases remained unmatched. Germline CDR1 SGDLS, CDR2 YYNGEE. This CDR3 is built from 17 residues. This chain's CDR3 is CASSVDPATSGRETQYF. CDR3 DNA: TGTGCCAGCAGCGTAGACCCTGCGACTAGCGGGAGGGAGACCCAGTACTTC.

The rearrangement uses TRBV13 and TRBJ2-5; D is perhaps TRBD1 or TRBD2 (6 bases each). The ends were cut back, 5 bases at V and 5 bases at J, with 12 bases in the middle. The CDR3 loop spans 13 amino acids. CDR1 is PRHDT, CDR2 FYEKMQ, per germline (reference sequence). This CDR3 is CASSIGGLETQYF. CDR3 coding DNA: TGTGCCAGCAGCATCGGGGGCTTGGAGACCCAGTACTTC.

CDR3: CASSDKGGTDTQYF. In nucleotides, the CDR3 is TGTGCCAGCAGTGATAAGGGTGGCACAGATACGCAGTATTTT. The chain joins TRBV6-4 to TRBJ2-3, with D unresolved. This CDR3 is 14 amino acids long. The germline gives CDR1 MRHNA, CDR2 SNTAGT. Trimming stripped 3 bases from V and 1 base from J, with 8 bases between.

Regarding this clone: One end of the junction fails to match germline, which may point to a read error. This chain uses TRBV27 with TRBJ1-5, with TRBD1 identical over 7 bases. Germline V gene lookup returns CDR1 MNHEY and CDR2 SMNVEV (reference sequence). The CDR3 is 15 amino acids. The CDR3 bases are TGTGCCAGCGGTTTGACCGACAGGGTAGATCAGCCCCAGCATTTT. It is translated as CASGLTDRVDQPQHF.

The rearrangement links TRBV28 to TRBJ2-1; D is undetermined. V lost 3 bases and J lost 5, with 11 bases in between. The CDR3 has 14 residues. Germline-derived CDR1 and CDR2 are MDHEN and SYDVKM. This CDR3 is CASSLSNSHNEQFF. CDR3 DNA: TGTGCCAGCAGTTTGAGTAACAGCCACAATGAGCAGTTCTTC.

The chain uses TRBV7-9 and TRBJ1-4; D ambiguous. V lost 5 bases and J 5 bases, leaving 3 bases between the germline ends. The CDR3 consists of 11 residues. The V gene's germline CDR1 is SEHNR and CDR2 FQNEAQ (reference sequence). CDR3 in amino acids: CASSVNEKLFF. The CDR3 DNA reads as TGTGCCAGCAGCGTCAATGAAAAACTGTTTTTT.

The rearrangement joins TRBV11-2 to TRBJ1-4; no definite D call. The CDR3 contains 17 residues. With 0 bases removed from V and 0 bases from J, the gap between germline ends came to 11 bases. CDR1 SGHAT and CDR2 FQNNGV come from the germline V gene. The CDR3 spells CASSLDPRQATNEKLFF. CDR3 DNA sequence: TGTGCCAGCAGCTTAGATCCCCGGCAAGCAACTAATGAAAAACTGTTTTTT.

The V call is TRBV27, the J call TRBJ2-2; tentative D call: TRBD1 (6 bases). This CDR3 is 15 amino acids long. Germline-derived CDR1 and CDR2 are MNHEY and SMNVEV (reference sequence). V dropped 6 bases and J dropped 0 bases, with 11 bases sitting between them. Here the CDR3 reads CASSPRGPNTGELFF. The CDR3 DNA reads TGTGCCAGCAGCCCCAGGGGTCCGAACACCGGGGAGCTGTTTTTT.

This chain joins TRBV6-1 and TRBJ1-1; TRBD1 is a possible D gene (5 bases). V gave up 4 bases and J gave up 0 bases, with 9 bases separating them. Germline CDR1 and CDR2: MNHNS and SASEGT. This CDR3 region has 14 residues. The CDR3 reads CASSVRGMNTEAFF. CDR3 sequence (DNA): TGTGCCAGCAGTGTAAGGGGTATGAACACTGAAGCTTTCTTT.

This clone was detected once. The chain carries TRBV4-1 and TRBJ2-1; TRBD1 matches 7 bases. Germline V gene sequence: CDR1 MGHRA, CDR2 YSYEKL. Trimming at V came to 0 bases and at J to 0 bases, leaving 8 bases not matched to a gene. This CDR3 has 18 residues. The CDR3, as DNA: TGCGCCAGCAGCCAAGAATCAGGGACAGATAGCTCCTACAATGAGCAGTTCTTC. Protein sequence: CASSQESGTDSSYNEQFF.

The V and J genes are TRBV27 and TRBJ2-1, with D uncertain. Germline CDR1 reads MNHEY; CDR2 reads SMNVEV (reference sequence). Trimming pared 6 bases from V and 6 bases from J, leaving 12 bases between. The length of the CDR3 is 13 residues. CDR3 protein: CASSIGRRNEQFF. The CDR3 region has the DNA TGTGCCAGCAGCATTGGAAGGCGCAATGAGCAGTTCTTC.

The chain has TRBV5-1 and TRBJ2-7; 7 nucleotides match TRBD1. The CDR3 is 17 residues long. The trim removed 4 bases at V and 3 bases at J, leaving 16 bases unmatched. Per germline, CDR1 SGHRS and CDR2 YFSETQ. The DNA of the CDR3 is TGCGCCAGCAGCCCCCGCGGAATGGGGACAGACCTCTACGAGCAGTACTTC. Translation: CASSPRGMGTDLYEQYF.

DNA of the CDR3: TGTGCCAGCAGTCCCCCGGGGGGGGGCAAAGGCGAGCAGTACTTC. This gives the protein CASSPPGGGKGEQYF. The genes are TRBV27 and TRBJ2-7; TRBD2 aligns across 8 bases. This CDR3 region has 15 residues. J was trimmed by 6 bases and V by 5 bases; bases with no gene match: 12. Per the germline V gene, CDR1 is MNHEY and CDR2 is SMNVEV (reference sequence).

The chain combines TRBV5-4 with TRBJ2-1; 10 nucleotides align to TRBD2. Unmatched junction bases numbered 12, after V lost 4 bases and J lost 8 bases. The CDR3 has 16 residues. Germline-derived CDR1 and CDR2 are SGHNT and YYREEE (reference sequence). CDR3 bases: TGTGCCAGCAGCGCAACCGGGACTAGCGTCTTGCATGAGCAGTTCTTC. The encoded protein is CASSATGTSVLHEQFF. The full variable domain, its missing parts supplied by reference TRBV5-4 and TRBJ2-1, is ETGVTQSPTHLIKTRGQQVTLRCSSQSGHNTVSWYQQALGQGPQFIFQYYREEENGRGNFPPRFSGLQFPNYSSELNVNALELDDSALYLCASSATGTSVLHEQFFGPGTRLTVL.

The chain links TRBV4-1 to TRBJ1-1; D is ambiguous. Trimming shortened V by 4 bases and J by 4 bases, and 10 bases separated the two germline ends. The CDR3 totals 13 residues. Germline V gene data show CDR1 as MGHRA and CDR2 as YSYEKL. This chain's CDR3 is CASSLGPRTEAFF. The DNA for the CDR3 is TGCGCCAGCAGCCTAGGGCCCCGCACTGAAGCTTTCTTT.

This chain links TRBV29-1 with TRBJ1-2; D call uncertain. There are 11 residues in the CDR3. Germline assignment: CDR1 SQVTM and CDR2 ANQGSEA. V lost 2 bases and J 9 bases, leaving 10 bases between the germline ends. The CDR3 is CSVESRWSYTF. CDR3 DNA sequence: TGCAGCGTTGAATCCAGGTGGAGCTACACCTTC.

The rearrangement links TRBV5-4 to TRBJ2-2; possibly TRBD2 for D (6 bases). CDR3 length: 13 residues. Germline values: CDR1 SGHNT, CDR2 YYREEE (reference sequence). The V and J ends lost 10 bases and 0 bases respectively, with 10 bases between them. The CDR3 loop reads CAGEDPNTGELFF. CDR3 nucleotides: TGTGCCGGGGAGGATCCGAACACCGGGGAGCTGTTTTTT.

By its share, this clone is large. This sequence joins TRBV5-6 and TRBJ2-7; D unclear. Germline CDR1 and CDR2: SGHDT and YYEEEE. Trimming stripped 0 bases from V and 2 bases from J, with 15 bases between. The CDR3 extends over 16 amino acids. CDR3: CASSLAAAGPPYEQYF. For the CDR3, the DNA is TGTGCCAGCAGCTTGGCGGCAGCAGGCCCCCCCTACGAGCAGTACTTC. The full variable domain, its missing parts supplied by reference TRBV5-6 and TRBJ2-7, is DAGVTQSPTHLIKTRGQQVTLRCSPKSGHDTVSWYQQALGQGPQFIFQYYEEEERQRGNFPDRFSGHQFPNYSSELNVNALLLGDSALYLCASSLAAAGPPYEQYFGPGTRLTVT.

There are a few counts of this clone. The V and J genes are TRBV7-9 and TRBJ1-1; D is ambiguous. Trimming left V 6 bases short and J 1 base short, with 12 bases between. Per germline, CDR1 SEHNR and CDR2 FQNEAQ (reference sequence). There are 14 residues in the CDR3. CDR3 in DNA: TGTGCCAGCAGGGGAGCAGCTTCGAACACTGAAGCTTTCTTT. Protein: CASRGAASNTEAFF. Drawing the rest from reference TRBV7-9 and TRBJ1-1, the complete variable domain is DTGVSQNPRHKITKRGQNVTFRCDPISEHNRLYWYRQTLGQGPEFLTYFQNEAQLEKSRLLSDRFSAERPKGSFSTLEIQRTEQGDSAMYLCASRGAASNTEAFFGQGTRLTVV.

This clone was detected only a few times. The V call is TRBV11-2, the J call TRBJ2-1; unclear D gene. V dropped 2 bases and J dropped 6 bases, with 8 bases sitting between them. The germline CDR1 and CDR2 sequences are SGHAT and FQNNGV. This CDR3 spans 13 amino acids. The CDR3, as DNA: TGTGCCAGCAGCTTAAGGGCAGGCAATGAGCAGTTCTTC. The encoded protein is CASSLRAGNEQFF.